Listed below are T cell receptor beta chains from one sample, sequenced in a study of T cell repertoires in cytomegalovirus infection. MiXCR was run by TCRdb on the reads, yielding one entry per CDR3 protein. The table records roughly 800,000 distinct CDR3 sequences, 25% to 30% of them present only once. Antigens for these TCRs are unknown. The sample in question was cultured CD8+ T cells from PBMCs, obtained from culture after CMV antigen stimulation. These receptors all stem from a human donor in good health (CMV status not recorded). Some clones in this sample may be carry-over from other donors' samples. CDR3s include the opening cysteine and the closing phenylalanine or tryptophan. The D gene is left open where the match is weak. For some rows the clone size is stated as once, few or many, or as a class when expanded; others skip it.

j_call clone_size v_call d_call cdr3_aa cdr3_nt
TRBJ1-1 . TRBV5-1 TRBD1 CASMEQGGKAFF TGCGCCAGCATGGAACAAGGGGGCAAAGCTTTCTTT
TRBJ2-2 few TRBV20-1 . CSASPDRTKTNTGELFF TGCAGTGCTAGTCCGGACAGAACAAAAACGAACACCGGGGAGCTGTTTTTT
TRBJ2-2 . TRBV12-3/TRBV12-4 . CASSPYRKGELFF TGTGCCAGCAGTCCCTACCGAAAGGGGGAGCTGTTTTTT
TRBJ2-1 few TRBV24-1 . CATSGSGTHEGNSYNEQFF TGTGCCACCAGTGGTTCCGGGACCCATGAAGGGAACTCCTACAATGAGCAGTTCTTC
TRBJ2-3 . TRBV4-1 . CASSQEAVTDTQYF TGCGCCAGCAGCCAAGAGGCCGTCACAGATACGCAGTATTTT
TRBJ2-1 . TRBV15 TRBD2 CATSRGASGGGYEQFF TGTGCCACCAGCAGAGGGGCTAGCGGGGGGGGCTATGAGCAGTTCTTC
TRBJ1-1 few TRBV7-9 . CASSFSGGDTEAFF TGTGCCAGCAGCTTCTCGGGGGGTGACACTGAAGCTTTCTTT
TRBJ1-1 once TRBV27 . CASSFFRDWHTEAFF TGTGCCAGCAGTTTTTTCAGGGATTGGCACACTGAAGCTTTCTTT
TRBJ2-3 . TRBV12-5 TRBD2 CASGLAGGADTQYF TGTGCTAGTGGATTAGCGGGGGGAGCAGATACGCAGTATTTT
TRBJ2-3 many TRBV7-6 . CASSLGGTIYQTDTQYF TGTGCCAGCAGCTTAGGGGGGACAATATACCAAACAGATACGCAGTATTTT
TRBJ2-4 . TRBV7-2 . CASSLELGGGDIQYF TGTGCCAGCAGCTTAGAGTTAGGGGGTGGTGACATTCAGTACTTC
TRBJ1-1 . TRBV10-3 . CAISESTTFEAFF TGTGCCATCAGTGAGTCGACTACGTTTGAAGCTTTCTTT
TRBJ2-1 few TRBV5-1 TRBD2 CASSQGLAGDNEQFF TGCGCCAGCAGCCAGGGACTAGCGGGGGACAATGAGCAGTTCTTC
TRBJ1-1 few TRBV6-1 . CASRPGGLLEAFF TGTGCCAGCAGGCCCGGGGGGCTCCTTGAAGCTTTCTTT